Listed below are T cell receptor beta chains from one sample, sequenced in a study of blood T cell repertoires in COVID-19. Sequencing was performed with immunoSEQ multiplex PCR; in TCRdb, only in-frame clones are kept and a portion is missing. Of about 170,000 clones in the sample, around 85% were seen once. Sequenced: peripheral blood. The receptors shown here come from a man aged 60 to 69 who had recovered from COVID-19. CDR3s include the opening cysteine and the closing phenylalanine or tryptophan. Each record gives: CDR3 protein, CDR3 DNA, D gene, J gene, clone size, V gene. D genes are given only for firm matches. Clone sizes are given selectively: once, few, many, or a class where the clone is expanded.

CDR3aa: CANSAGTGSYSNQPQHF; CDR3nt: TGTGCCAACAGCGCCGGGACAGGGAGTTATAGCAATCAGCCCCAGCATTTT; d_gene: TRBD1; j_gene: TRBJ1-5; abundance: NA; v_gene: TRBV5-5
CDR3aa: CSVGTARGRLHYGYTF; CDR3nt: TGCAGCGTTGGGACCGCCAGGGGGCGGTTACACTATGGCTACACCTTC; d_gene: TRBD1; j_gene: TRBJ1-2; abundance: NA; v_gene: TRBV29-1
CDR3aa: CATSDLEASSYNEQFF; CDR3nt: TGTGCCACCAGTGATTTGGAGGCGAGCTCCTACAATGAGCAGTTCTTC; d_gene: NA; j_gene: TRBJ2-1; abundance: NA; v_gene: TRBV24-1
CDR3aa: CATSREDQPQHF; CDR3nt: TGTGCCACCAGCAGGGAGGATCAGCCCCAGCATTTT; d_gene: NA; j_gene: TRBJ1-5; abundance: few; v_gene: TRBV15
CDR3aa: CASSLSETQYF; CDR3nt: TGTGCCAGCAGCTTATCGGAGACCCAGTACTTC; d_gene: NA; j_gene: TRBJ2-5; abundance: NA; v_gene: TRBV7-2
CDR3aa: CASSPNGDTEAFF; CDR3nt: TGTGCCAGCAGCCCAAACGGGGACACTGAAGCTTTCTTT; d_gene: NA; j_gene: TRBJ1-1; abundance: NA; v_gene: TRBV7-3
CDR3aa: CAWRVRGGSNYGYTF; CDR3nt: TGTGCCTGGAGGGTAAGGGGCGGTTCGAACTATGGCTACACCTTC; d_gene: NA; j_gene: TRBJ1-2; abundance: NA; v_gene: TRBV30
CDR3aa: CASRFGIQGSYNSPLHF; CDR3nt: TGTGCCAGCAGGTTTGGAATTCAGGGGTCCTATAATTCACCCCTCCACTTT; d_gene: NA; j_gene: TRBJ1-6; abundance: NA; v_gene: TRBV27
CDR3aa: CASSSLAGRTGELFF; CDR3nt: TGTGCCAGCAGTTCCCTTGCGGGGAGGACCGGGGAGCTGTTTTTT; d_gene: NA; j_gene: TRBJ2-2; abundance: NA; v_gene: TRBV6-2/TRBV6-3
CDR3aa: CASSPRQNYGYTF; CDR3nt: TGTGCCAGCAGCCCTCGACAGAACTATGGCTACACCTTC; d_gene: NA; j_gene: TRBJ1-2; abundance: once; v_gene: TRBV3-1/TRBV3-2
CDR3aa: CASSPNQGTDTQYF; CDR3nt: TGTGCCAGCTCACCTAATCAGGGCACAGATACGCAGTATTTT; d_gene: NA; j_gene: TRBJ2-3; abundance: NA; v_gene: TRBV18
CDR3aa: CASSIRGPSQGAYEQYF; CDR3nt: TGTGCCAGTAGTATTCGGGGTCCCTCGCAGGGGGCCTACGAGCAGTACTTC; d_gene: TRBD1; j_gene: TRBJ2-7; abundance: NA; v_gene: TRBV19
CDR3aa: CASSARTGARHSPLHF; CDR3nt: TGTGCCAGTAGTGCCCGGACAGGGGCAAGGCATTCACCCCTCCACTTT; d_gene: TRBD1; j_gene: TRBJ1-6; abundance: NA; v_gene: TRBV19
CDR3aa: CASSIPPGQFFVNEKLFF; CDR3nt: TGTGCCAGTAGTATACCTCCGGGACAGTTTTTCGTTAACGAAAAACTGTTTTTT; d_gene: TRBD1; j_gene: TRBJ1-4; abundance: few; v_gene: TRBV19
CDR3aa: CASSPGKGEQYF; CDR3nt: TGTGCCAGCAGCCCCGGGAAAGGCGAGCAGTACTTC; d_gene: NA; j_gene: TRBJ2-7; abundance: NA; v_gene: TRBV7-2
CDR3aa: CASSFGTETYEQYF; CDR3nt: TGTGCCAGCAGCTTCGGGACAGAGACCTACGAGCAGTACTTC; d_gene: TRBD1; j_gene: TRBJ2-7; abundance: NA; v_gene: TRBV11-2
CDR3aa: CASSVFQGGEAFF; CDR3nt: TGTGCCAGCAGCGTTTTCCAGGGTGGCGAAGCTTTCTTT; d_gene: NA; j_gene: TRBJ1-1; abundance: NA; v_gene: TRBV9
CDR3aa: CASSLTTRGPQHF; CDR3nt: TGTGCCAGCAGCTTAACTACCAGGGGGCCCCAGCATTTT; d_gene: NA; j_gene: TRBJ1-5; abundance: few; v_gene: TRBV7-2
CDR3aa: CASSLGDSQGETQYF; CDR3nt: TGCGCCAGCAGCTTGGGGGACAGTCAGGGAGAGACCCAGTACTTC; d_gene: TRBD1; j_gene: TRBJ2-5; abundance: NA; v_gene: TRBV5-1
CDR3aa: CASSYSITGTGVSYEQYF; CDR3nt: TGTGCCAGCAGTTACTCCATTACCGGGACAGGGGTCTCCTACGAGCAGTACTTC; d_gene: TRBD1; j_gene: TRBJ2-7; abundance: NA; v_gene: TRBV6-2/TRBV6-3
CDR3aa: CASSVGAFSGNTIYF; CDR3nt: TGTGCCAGCAGCGTAGGTGCTTTTAGCGGAAACACCATATATTTT; d_gene: NA; j_gene: TRBJ1-3; abundance: NA; v_gene: TRBV9
CDR3aa: CASSPTGGVYEQYF; CDR3nt: TGTGCCAGCAGCCCCACAGGGGGCGTCTACGAGCAGTACTTC; d_gene: TRBD1; j_gene: TRBJ2-7; abundance: few; v_gene: TRBV7-3
CDR3aa: CASSTSQGDEQFF; CDR3nt: TGTGCCAGCTCTACATCGCAGGGTGATGAGCAGTTCTTC; d_gene: NA; j_gene: TRBJ2-1; abundance: NA; v_gene: TRBV18
CDR3aa: CTSSIDKSPFIVGYTF; CDR3nt: TGCACCAGCAGCATCGACAAAAGCCCCTTTATCGTCGGCTACACCTTC; d_gene: NA; j_gene: TRBJ1-2; abundance: NA; v_gene: TRBV1
CDR3aa: CASSSGAYNEQFF; CDR3nt: TGTGCCAGCAGCTCAGGGGCGTACAATGAGCAGTTCTTC; d_gene: NA; j_gene: TRBJ2-1; abundance: NA; v_gene: TRBV6-5
CDR3aa: CASSFAQGLSETQYF; CDR3nt: TGTGCCAGCAGCTTTGCACAGGGGCTTTCTGAGACCCAGTACTTC; d_gene: TRBD1; j_gene: TRBJ2-5; abundance: few; v_gene: TRBV5-6
CDR3aa: CASSLLAEQFF; CDR3nt: TGTGCCAGCAGCTTACTAGCCGAGCAGTTCTTC; d_gene: NA; j_gene: TRBJ2-1; abundance: medium-sized; v_gene: TRBV5-4
CDR3aa: CASSYSTGIEAFF; CDR3nt: TGTGCCAGCAGTTACTCGACAGGGATTGAAGCTTTCTTT; d_gene: TRBD1; j_gene: TRBJ1-1; abundance: NA; v_gene: TRBV6-5
CDR3aa: CASSQELAVAKNIQYF; CDR3nt: TGCGCCAGCAGCCAAGAACTAGCTGTAGCCAAAAACATTCAGTACTTC; d_gene: NA; j_gene: TRBJ2-4; abundance: NA; v_gene: TRBV4-1
CDR3aa: CASSLGANQETQYF; CDR3nt: TGCGCCAGCAGCCTGGGGGCCAACCAAGAGACCCAGTACTTC; d_gene: NA; j_gene: TRBJ2-5; abundance: NA; v_gene: TRBV4-1
CDR3aa: CASSPLGTVGGYTF; CDR3nt: TGTGCCAGCAGCCCTCTCGGGACAGTTGGTGGCTACACCTTC; d_gene: TRBD1; j_gene: TRBJ1-2; abundance: NA; v_gene: TRBV7-9
CDR3aa: CASSLGGSETQYF; CDR3nt: TGTGCCAGCAGCTTAGGGGGCTCAGAGACCCAGTACTTC; d_gene: NA; j_gene: TRBJ2-5; abundance: NA; v_gene: TRBV7-9
CDR3aa: CASSLVEIVSGANVLTF; CDR3nt: TGTGCCAGCAGCTTGGTCGAGATAGTGAGTGGGGCCAACGTCCTGACTTTC; d_gene: NA; j_gene: TRBJ2-6; abundance: NA; v_gene: TRBV5-6
CDR3aa: CASSAYALQGSVTPLHF; CDR3nt: TGTGCCAGCAGTGCTTACGCCCTGCAGGGTAGTGTAACACCCCTCCACTTT; d_gene: NA; j_gene: TRBJ1-6; abundance: NA; v_gene: TRBV6-1
CDR3aa: CASSSILYGTSQETQYF; CDR3nt: TGTGCCAGCAGCTCGATTTTGTATGGTACTTCACAAGAGACCCAGTACTTC; d_gene: NA; j_gene: TRBJ2-5; abundance: NA; v_gene: TRBV7-9
CDR3aa: CASRETGDYEQYF; CDR3nt: TGTGCCAGCAGAGAGACAGGGGACTACGAGCAGTACTTC; d_gene: TRBD1; j_gene: TRBJ2-7; abundance: NA; v_gene: TRBV2
CDR3aa: CASSPDRDRGPYEQYF; CDR3nt: TGTGCCAGCAGCCCTGACCGGGACAGGGGCCCCTACGAGCAGTACTTC; d_gene: TRBD1; j_gene: TRBJ2-7; abundance: NA; v_gene: TRBV13
CDR3aa: CASSYSGANVLTF; CDR3nt: TGCGCCAGCTCGTACTCTGGGGCCAACGTCCTGACTTTC; d_gene: NA; j_gene: TRBJ2-6; abundance: NA; v_gene: TRBV4-1
CDR3aa: CASSSGFLGETQYF; CDR3nt: TGTGCCAGCAGTTCCGGGTTCCTTGGAGAGACCCAGTACTTC; d_gene: NA; j_gene: TRBJ2-5; abundance: NA; v_gene: TRBV2
CDR3aa: CASSLGTGGISQPQHF; CDR3nt: TGTGCCAGCAGCTTAGGGACAGGGGGCATTAGTCAGCCCCAGCATTTT; d_gene: TRBD1; j_gene: TRBJ1-5; abundance: NA; v_gene: TRBV7-9
CDR3aa: CASGRLSGAYGYTF; CDR3nt: TGTGCCAGCGGACGATTATCAGGGGCCTATGGCTACACCTTC; d_gene: NA; j_gene: TRBJ1-2; abundance: NA; v_gene: TRBV5-8
CDR3aa: CASSSAGSFSYNEQFF; CDR3nt: TGTGCCAGCAGCTCTGCGGGGTCATTCTCCTACAATGAGCAGTTCTTC; d_gene: NA; j_gene: TRBJ2-1; abundance: NA; v_gene: TRBV7-3
CDR3aa: CASSRTGDNQPQHF; CDR3nt: TGTGCCAGCAGTCGCACAGGGGACAATCAGCCCCAGCATTTT; d_gene: TRBD1; j_gene: TRBJ1-5; abundance: few; v_gene: TRBV6-6
CDR3aa: CASSQDPGSDNEQFF; CDR3nt: TGTGCCAGCAGCCAAGACCCGGGGTCAGACAATGAGCAGTTCTTC; d_gene: NA; j_gene: TRBJ2-1; abundance: NA; v_gene: TRBV4-2
CDR3aa: CASSSPSDRNNYGYTF; CDR3nt: TGTGCCAGTAGTAGCCCCTCGGACAGGAACAACTATGGCTACACCTTC; d_gene: TRBD1; j_gene: TRBJ1-2; abundance: NA; v_gene: TRBV19